Presented here are 7 T cell receptor beta chains from one specimen sequenced in a study of T cells in Graves' hyperthyroidism and ophthalmopathy. Amplified regions were TCR beta CDR3 sequences from RNA transcripts. HTBI primers were used for first-round RT-PCR of the TCR CDR3. TCRdb passed the multiplex PCR reads through MiXCR, listing each CDR3 protein once. The profile covers about 640,000 distinct CDR3 sequences, with around 20% appearing a single time and about 34% taken by the ten largest. The material sequenced was blood. All receptors come from a young man with Graves' ophthalmopathy.

The chain links TRBV20-1 to TRBJ1-2, with a tentative D call TRBD1 (6 bases). The CDR3 runs 12 residues. V lost 4 bases, J lost 8 bases, and 14 bases lay in between. The germline V gene encodes CDR1 DFQATT and CDR2 SNEGSKA (reference sequence). The CDR3 DNA follows: TGCAGTGCTAAACAGGGAGGTCGAGGCTACACCTTC. Residues: CSAKQGGRGYTF.

Ten or more counts support this clonotype. The CDR3 region is CAWSGGRGNQPQHF. CDR3 coding DNA: TGTGCCTGGAGCGGGGGCAGGGGTAATCAGCCCCAGCATTTT. V usage is TRBV30 and J usage is TRBJ1-5; a weak D match, TRBD1 (6 bases). Germline loops: CDR1 GTSNPN, CDR2 SVGIG (reference sequence). The CDR3 sequence is 14 residues long. V was cut by 3 bases and J by 4 bases, with 13 bases left in between.

The chain couples TRBV6-1 to TRBJ2-2, with D tentatively TRBD2 (6 bases). CDR1 and CDR2 (germline): MNHNS, SASEGT. The V gene lost 7 bases and the J gene lost 3 bases, with 18 bases spanning the gap. This CDR3 has 16 residues. This CDR3 reads CASNKGRLVDTGELFF. CDR3 DNA sequence: TGTGCCAGCAACAAGGGGCGACTAGTTGACACCGGGGAGCTGTTTTTT.

The chain has TRBV12-3 or TRBV12-4 and TRBJ2-5, with 12 bases that match TRBD2. V was clipped by 3 bases and J by 5 bases; unmatched bases: 4. CDR3 size: 15 residues. The CDR3 spells CASSFRLAGGETQYF. The CDR3 nucleotides read TGTGCCAGCAGTTTTAGGCTAGCGGGAGGGGAGACCCAGTACTTC.

This clonotype occurred a few times. The J gene is TRBJ2-6, the V gene TRBV15, with 7 bases fitting TRBD2. The V and J ends lost 0 bases and 0 bases, in that order; junction bases with no gene match: 2. Germline lookup yields CDR1 LNHNV and CDR2 YYDKDF (reference sequence). This CDR3 region has 17 residues. DNA for the CDR3: TGTGCCACCAGCAGAGACCGGACTAGCTCTGGGGCCAACGTCCTGACTTTC. Amino acid sequence: CATSRDRTSSGANVLTF.

For this clonotype: Likely a read error: the CDR3 ends without its conserved phenylalanine or tryptophan. The chain carries TRBV28 and TRBJ2-2, with 14 bases that match TRBD2. From germline, CDR1 is MDHEN and CDR2 SYDVKM. This CDR3 region has 19 residues. Unmatched junction bases numbered 12, after V lost 3 bases and J lost 6 bases. CDR3 nucleotide sequence: TGTGCCAGCAGTTTGAGTTGGTGGACTAGCGGGAGGATTGCCGGGGAGCTGTTTCTT. Its protein product is CASSLSWWTSGRIAGELFL.

This clonotype was found a few times. Being one base from a much bigger clone, this may be a read error. The chain joins TRBV7-8 to TRBJ1-5, with D perhaps TRBD1 (6 bases). Germline-derived CDR1 and CDR2 are SGHVS and FQNEAQ. Trimming pared 2 bases from V and 5 bases from J, leaving 7 bases between. The CDR3 consists of 13 residues. The DNA for the CDR3 is TGTGCCAGCAGCTTACACAGGGATCAGCCCCAGCATTTT. As protein: CASSLHRDQPQHF. Variable domain in full (rest from reference TRBV7-8 and TRBJ1-5): GAGVSQSPRYKVAKRGQDVALRCDPISGHVSLFWYQQALGQGPEFLTYFQNEAQLDKSGLPSDRFFAERPEGSVSTLKIQRTQQEDSAVYLCASSLHRDQPQHFGDGTRLSIL.